This T cell receptor beta chain stems from a study of blood T cell repertoires in COVID-19. Turning to the study itself: Sites across the United States, Italy and Spain contributed samples from acute and convalescent COVID-19. T cells, B-cell-depleted T cells, or PBMCs provided the cDNA or gDNA that served as material.

CDR1 SQVTM and CDR2 ANQGSEA come from the germline V gene. The length of the CDR3 is 13 residues. Trimming removed 6 bases from V and 2 bases from J, with 10 bases in between. As handled by the study authors: Reference gene primer amplification in the assay estimated nucleated cell counts. Assay: immunoSEQ multiplex PCR; the TCRdb copy retains only in-frame clones and omits some. V and J calls plus clone size are reproduced from that table; the DNA served to infer D and trimming. Of about 270,000 clones listed, 65% to 90% are singletons. The receptor was isolated from a woman between 55 and 75 years old with active or convalescent COVID-19. This chain connects TRBV29-1 to TRBJ2-2, with D maybe TRBD2 (6 bases). Material: peripheral blood. The CDR3 reads CSVTGLNTGELFF. DNA for the CDR3: TGCAGCGTCACGGGACTTAACACCGGGGAGCTGTTTTTT.